This T cell receptor (beta chain) was found in a study of blood T cell repertoires in COVID-19. The germline gives CDR1 MGHDK, CDR2 SYGVNS. The CDR3 runs to 14 residues. V was pared by 9 bases and J by 2 bases, with 3 bases of the junction left unmatched. Produced via immunoSEQ multiplex PCR; TCRdb's table is partial and in-frame only. The data contain 71,000 or so clones, about 80% of them singletons. Sequencing used peripheral blood. This receptor was obtained from a man aged 65-85 years with acute or convalescent COVID-19. V is TRBV25-1 and J is TRBJ2-6; TRBD1 aligns across 8 bases. CDR3 amino acids: CASAGGAGANVLTF. The CDR3 bases are TGTGCCAGTGCAGGGGGCGCTGGGGCCAACGTCCTGACTTTC.